This TCR beta chain was sequenced for a study of T-cell reconstitution after alpha-beta-depleted transplantation in children. CDR1 is SGHRS, CDR2 YFSETQ, per germline. V lost 4 bases to trimming and J lost 7 bases; unmatched junction nucleotides: 5. The CDR3 is 12 residues long. Library preparation (for TCRbeta) was performed with unique molecular identifiers. TCRdb itself ran the PCR reads through MiXCR, one entry per CDR3 protein. The sample has roughly 90,000 distinct CDR3 sequences; 12% are singletons. This clonotype was detected only a few times. Sample: PBMCs from the stem cell graft donor, taken from the stem cell graft. The chain is built from TRBV5-1 and TRBJ2-7, with 7 bases that match TRBD1. The receptor comes from a human donor who donated a stem cell graft to a child with inherited bone marrow failure. Here the CDR3 reads CASSQTGLEQYF. The CDR3 bases are TGCGCCAGCAGCCAGACAGGGCTGGAGCAGTACTTC.